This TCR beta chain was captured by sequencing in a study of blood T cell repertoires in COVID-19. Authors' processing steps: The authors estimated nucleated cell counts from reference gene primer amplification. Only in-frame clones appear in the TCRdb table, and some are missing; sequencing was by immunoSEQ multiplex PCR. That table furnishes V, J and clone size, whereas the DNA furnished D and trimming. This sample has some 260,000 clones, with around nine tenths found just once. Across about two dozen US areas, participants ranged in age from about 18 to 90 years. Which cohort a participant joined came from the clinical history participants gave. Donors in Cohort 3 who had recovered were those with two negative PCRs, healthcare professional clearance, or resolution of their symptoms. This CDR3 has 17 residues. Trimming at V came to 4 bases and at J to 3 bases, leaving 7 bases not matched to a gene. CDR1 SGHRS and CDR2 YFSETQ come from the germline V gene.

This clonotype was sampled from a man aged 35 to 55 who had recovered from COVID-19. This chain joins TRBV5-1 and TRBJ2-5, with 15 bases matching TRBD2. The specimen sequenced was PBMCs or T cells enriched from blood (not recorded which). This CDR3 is CASSNIGLAGGKETQYF. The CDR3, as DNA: TGCGCCAGCAGCAACATCGGACTAGCGGGGGGGAAAGAGACCCAGTACTTC.